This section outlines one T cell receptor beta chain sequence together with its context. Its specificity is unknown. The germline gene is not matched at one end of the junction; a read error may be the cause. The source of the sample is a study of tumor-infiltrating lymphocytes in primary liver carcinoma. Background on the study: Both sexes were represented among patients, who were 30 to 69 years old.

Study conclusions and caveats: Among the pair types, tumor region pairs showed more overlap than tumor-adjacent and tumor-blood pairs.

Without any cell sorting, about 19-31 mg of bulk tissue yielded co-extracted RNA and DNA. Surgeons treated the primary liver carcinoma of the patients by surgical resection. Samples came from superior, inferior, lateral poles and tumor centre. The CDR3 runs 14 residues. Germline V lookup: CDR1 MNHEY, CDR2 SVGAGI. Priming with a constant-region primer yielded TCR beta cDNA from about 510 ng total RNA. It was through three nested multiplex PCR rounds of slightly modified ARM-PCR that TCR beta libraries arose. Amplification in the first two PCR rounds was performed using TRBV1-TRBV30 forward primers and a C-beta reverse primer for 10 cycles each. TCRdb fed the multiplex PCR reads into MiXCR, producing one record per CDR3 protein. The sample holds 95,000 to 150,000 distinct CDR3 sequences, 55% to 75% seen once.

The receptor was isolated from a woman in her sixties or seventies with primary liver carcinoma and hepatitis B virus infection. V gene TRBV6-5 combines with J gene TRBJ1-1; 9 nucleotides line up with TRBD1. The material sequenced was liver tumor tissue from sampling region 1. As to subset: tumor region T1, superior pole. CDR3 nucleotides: TGTGGCAGCAGATCACAGGGGGCGAACACTGAAGCTCTCTTT. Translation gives CGSRSQGANTEALF.